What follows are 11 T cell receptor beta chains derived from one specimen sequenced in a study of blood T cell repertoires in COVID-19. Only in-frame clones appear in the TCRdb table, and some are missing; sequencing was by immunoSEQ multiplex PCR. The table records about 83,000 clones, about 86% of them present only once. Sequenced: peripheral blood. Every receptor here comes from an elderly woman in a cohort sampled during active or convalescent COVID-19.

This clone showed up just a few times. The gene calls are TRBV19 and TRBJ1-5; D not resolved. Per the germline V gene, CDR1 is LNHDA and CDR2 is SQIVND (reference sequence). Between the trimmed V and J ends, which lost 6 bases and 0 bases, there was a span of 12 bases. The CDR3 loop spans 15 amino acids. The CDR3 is CASRISGNSNQPQHF. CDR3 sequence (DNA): TGTGCCAGTAGGATCTCCGGGAATAGCAATCAGCCCCAGCATTTT.

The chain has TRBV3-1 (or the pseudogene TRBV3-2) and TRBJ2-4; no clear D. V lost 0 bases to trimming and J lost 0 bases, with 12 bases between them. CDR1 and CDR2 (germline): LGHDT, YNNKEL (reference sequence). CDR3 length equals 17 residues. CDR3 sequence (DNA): TGTGCCAGCAGCCAAGAACAGCAACTGCTAGCCAAAAACATTCAGTACTTC. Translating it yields CASSQEQQLLAKNIQYF.

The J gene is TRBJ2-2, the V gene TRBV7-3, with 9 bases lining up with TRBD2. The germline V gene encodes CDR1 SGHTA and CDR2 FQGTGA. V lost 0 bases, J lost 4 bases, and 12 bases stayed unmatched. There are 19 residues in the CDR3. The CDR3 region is CASSLTGTSRRGGTGELFF. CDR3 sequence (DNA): TGTGCCAGCAGCTTAACGGGGACTAGCCGGAGAGGGGGCACCGGGGAGCTGTTTTTT.

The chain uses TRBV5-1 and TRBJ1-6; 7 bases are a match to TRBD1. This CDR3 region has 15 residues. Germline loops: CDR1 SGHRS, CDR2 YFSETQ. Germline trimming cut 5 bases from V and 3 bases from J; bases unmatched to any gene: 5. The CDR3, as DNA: TGCGCCAGCAGGTTCCGGGACAGCTATAATTCACCCCTCCACTTT. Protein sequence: CASRFRDSYNSPLHF.

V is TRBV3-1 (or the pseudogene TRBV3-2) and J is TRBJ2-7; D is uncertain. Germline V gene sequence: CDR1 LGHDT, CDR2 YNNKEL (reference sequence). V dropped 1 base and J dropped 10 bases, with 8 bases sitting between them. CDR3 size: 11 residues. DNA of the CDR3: TGTGCCAGCAGCCAAGCGGAGATCCAGTACGTC. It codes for CASSQAEIQYV.

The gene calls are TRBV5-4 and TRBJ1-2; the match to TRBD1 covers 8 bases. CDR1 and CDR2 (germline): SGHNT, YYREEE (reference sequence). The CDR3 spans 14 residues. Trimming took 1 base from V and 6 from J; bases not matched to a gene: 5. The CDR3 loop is CASSLNRGQDGYTF. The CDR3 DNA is TGTGCCAGCAGCTTGAACAGGGGACAGGATGGCTACACCTTC. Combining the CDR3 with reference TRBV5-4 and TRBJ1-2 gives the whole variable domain ETGVTQSPTHLIKTRGQQVTLRCSSQSGHNTVSWYQQALGQGPQFIFQYYREEENGRGNFPPRFSGLQFPNYSSELNVNALELDDSALYLCASSLNRGQDGYTFGSGTRLTVV.

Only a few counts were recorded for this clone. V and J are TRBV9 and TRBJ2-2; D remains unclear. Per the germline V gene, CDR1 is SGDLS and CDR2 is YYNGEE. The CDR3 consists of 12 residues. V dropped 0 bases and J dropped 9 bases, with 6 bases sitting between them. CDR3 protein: CASSVDSRELFF. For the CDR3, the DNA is TGTGCCAGCAGCGTAGATTCCAGGGAGCTGTTTTTT.

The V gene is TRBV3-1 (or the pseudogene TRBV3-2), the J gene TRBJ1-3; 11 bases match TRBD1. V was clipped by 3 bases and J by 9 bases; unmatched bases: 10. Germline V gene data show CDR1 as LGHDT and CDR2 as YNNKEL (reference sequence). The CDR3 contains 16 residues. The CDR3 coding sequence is TGTGCCAGCAGCCATTTGGCCGGACAGGGGGCGAGCACCATATATTTT. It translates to CASSHLAGQGASTIYF.

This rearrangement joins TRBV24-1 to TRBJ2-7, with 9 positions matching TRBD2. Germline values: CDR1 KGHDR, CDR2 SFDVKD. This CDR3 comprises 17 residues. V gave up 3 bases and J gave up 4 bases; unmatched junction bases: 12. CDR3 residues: CATSDHTIAGAYYEQYV. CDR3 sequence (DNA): TGTGCCACCAGTGATCACACAATAGCGGGAGCGTATTACGAGCAGTACGTC.

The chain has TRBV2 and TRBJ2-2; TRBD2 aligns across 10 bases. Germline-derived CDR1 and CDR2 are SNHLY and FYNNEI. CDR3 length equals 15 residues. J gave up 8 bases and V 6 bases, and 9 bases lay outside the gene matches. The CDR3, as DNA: TGTGCCAGCAGGGCCGGACTAGCGGTTTGGGGGGAGCTGTTTTTT. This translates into CASRAGLAVWGELFF.

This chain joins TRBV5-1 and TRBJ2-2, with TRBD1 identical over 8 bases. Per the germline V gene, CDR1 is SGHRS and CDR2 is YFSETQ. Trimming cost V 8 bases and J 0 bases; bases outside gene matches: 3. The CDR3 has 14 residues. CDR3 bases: TGCGCCAGTCGGACAGGGTCGAACACCGGGGAGCTGTTTTTT. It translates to CASRTGSNTGELFF.